This T cell receptor (beta chain) was identified in a study of T cells expressing NK-cell markers. Overall study context: Sorted CD3+CD56-NKG2C+, CD3+CD56+NKG2C+ and CD3+CD56+NKG2C- T cells supplied the TCR beta repertoires. The authors sequenced eight donors, of whom seven were HCMV-seropositive and one was seronegative.

The CDR3 is 13 amino acids. The germline V gene has CDR1 DFQATT and CDR2 SNEGSKA (reference sequence). Study-wide results and limits: In a handful of donors, dominant NKG2C+ clonotypes were roughly 1.0-7.5% of CD8+ T cells.

It was by 5'RACE template switching with UMIs that TCR beta cDNA was made. TCRdb reprocessed the 5' RACE reads and stores each CDR3 protein as one record, lacking DNA. The sample totals around 14,000 distinct CDR3 sequences. Turning to this clonotype: As yet, its antigen is unknown.

This TCR was recovered from a man aged 18 to 69 in good health. Sequenced sample: blood T cells: a sorted CD56 or NKG2C T cell subset, CD4+ or CD8+ T cells, or bulk PBMC T cells (not recorded which). The V and J genes are TRBV20-1 and TRBJ1-2; TCRdb proposes TRBD1, but this gene call is untestable without DNA. The CDR3 protein is CSAKEDRGLGYTF.